This entry describes one TCR beta chain. The entry originates in a study of cytomegalovirus exposure and HLA in healthy donors. The CDR3 consists of 14 residues. V lost 4 bases to trimming and J lost 5 bases, with 14 bases between them. Germline V CDR1 and CDR2: MDHEN, SYDVKM. Here immunoSEQ multiplex PCR was the method, and the copy in TCRdb shows in-frame clones only, minus some. The sample lists some 190,000 clones, 86% occurring once. The specimen sequenced was PBMCs. This receptor was taken from a woman aged 18-29 years in good health and CMV-seronegative. The chain employs TRBV28 and TRBJ2-5; D uncertain. CDR3 loop: CASSSYLSPETQYF. Here the CDR3 DNA reads TGTGCCAGCAGTTCCTACCTCTCACCGGAGACCCAGTACTTC.